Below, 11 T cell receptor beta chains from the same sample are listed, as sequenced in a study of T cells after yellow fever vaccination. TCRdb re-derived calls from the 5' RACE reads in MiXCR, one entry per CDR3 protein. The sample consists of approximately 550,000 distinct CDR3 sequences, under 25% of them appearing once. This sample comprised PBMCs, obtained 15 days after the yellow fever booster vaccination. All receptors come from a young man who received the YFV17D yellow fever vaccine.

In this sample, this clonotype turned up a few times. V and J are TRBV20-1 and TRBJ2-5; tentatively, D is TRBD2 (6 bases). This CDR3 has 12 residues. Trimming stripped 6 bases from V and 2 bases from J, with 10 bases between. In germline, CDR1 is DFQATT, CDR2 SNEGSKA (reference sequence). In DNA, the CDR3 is TGCAGTGCAACGGGAGTACAAGAGACCCAGTACTTC. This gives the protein CSATGVQETQYF.

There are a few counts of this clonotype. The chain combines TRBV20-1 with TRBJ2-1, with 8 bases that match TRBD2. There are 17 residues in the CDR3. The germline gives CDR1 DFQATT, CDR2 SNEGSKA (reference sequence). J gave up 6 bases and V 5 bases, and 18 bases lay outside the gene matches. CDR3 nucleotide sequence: TGCAGTGCTGGGCAGGCTAGCGGGTGGAGGGGCTTCAATGAGCAGTTCTTC. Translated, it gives CSAGQASGWRGFNEQFF.

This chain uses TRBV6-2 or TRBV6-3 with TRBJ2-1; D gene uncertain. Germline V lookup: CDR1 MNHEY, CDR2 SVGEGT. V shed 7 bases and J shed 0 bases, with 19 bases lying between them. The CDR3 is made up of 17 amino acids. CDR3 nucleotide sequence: TGTGCCAGCAACACCCCGCGGTTAGGCGGCTCCTACAATGAGCAGTTCTTC. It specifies CASNTPRLGGSYNEQFF.

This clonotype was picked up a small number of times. The DNA of the CDR3 is TGCAGTCTAGATACGCAGTATTTT. This codes for CSLDTQYF. V and J are TRBV20-1 and TRBJ2-3; D is undetermined. Germline assignment: CDR1 DFQATT and CDR2 SNEGSKA (reference sequence). V was shortened by 8 bases and J by 5 bases, with 2 bases between the two germline ends. The CDR3 runs to 8 residues.

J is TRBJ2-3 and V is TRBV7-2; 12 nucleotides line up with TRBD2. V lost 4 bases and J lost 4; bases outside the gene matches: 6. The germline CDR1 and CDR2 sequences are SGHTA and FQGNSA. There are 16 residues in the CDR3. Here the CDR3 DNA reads TGTGCCAGCAGCTCTCTAGCGGGAGGGGTGGCAGATACGCAGTATTTT. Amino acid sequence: CASSSLAGGVADTQYF.

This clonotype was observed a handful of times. CDR3 residues: CASSLAFAGNPNTGELFF. The DNA for the CDR3 is TGCGCCAGCAGCTTGGCCTTTGCAGGGAACCCGAACACCGGGGAGCTGTTTTTT. The rearrangement joins TRBV5-1 to TRBJ2-2; a possible D gene is TRBD1 (5 bases). Germline-derived CDR1 and CDR2 are SGHRS and YFSETQ. This CDR3 has 18 residues. V was trimmed by 0 bases and J by 0 bases, leaving 15 bases between them.

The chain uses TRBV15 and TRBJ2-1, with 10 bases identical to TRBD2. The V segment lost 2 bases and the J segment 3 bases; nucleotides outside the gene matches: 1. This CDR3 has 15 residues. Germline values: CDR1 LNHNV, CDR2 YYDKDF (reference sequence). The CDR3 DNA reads TGTGCCACCAGCAGATCTAGCGGGAGCTACAATGAGCAGTTCTTC. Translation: CATSRSSGSYNEQFF.

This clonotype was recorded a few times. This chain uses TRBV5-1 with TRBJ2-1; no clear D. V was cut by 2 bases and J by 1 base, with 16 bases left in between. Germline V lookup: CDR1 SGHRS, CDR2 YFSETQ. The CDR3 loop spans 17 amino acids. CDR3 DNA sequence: TGCGCCAGCAGCTTTTTAGGTACCCCCGCTTCCTACAATGAGCAGTTCTTC. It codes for CASSFLGTPASYNEQFF.

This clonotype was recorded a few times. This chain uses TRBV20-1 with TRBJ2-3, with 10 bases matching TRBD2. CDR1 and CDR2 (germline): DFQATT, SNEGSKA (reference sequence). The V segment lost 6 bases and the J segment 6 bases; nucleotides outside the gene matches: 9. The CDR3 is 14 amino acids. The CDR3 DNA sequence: TGCAGTGCCCGGTGGCTAGCGGGAGCCGATACGCAGTATTTT. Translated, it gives CSARWLAGADTQYF.

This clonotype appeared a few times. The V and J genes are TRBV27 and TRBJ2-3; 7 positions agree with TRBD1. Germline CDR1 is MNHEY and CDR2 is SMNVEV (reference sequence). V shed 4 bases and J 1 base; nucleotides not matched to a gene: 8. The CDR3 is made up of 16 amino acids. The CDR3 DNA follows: TGTGCCAGCAGTTATGGGACAGCGCGTGGCACAGATACGCAGTATTTT. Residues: CASSYGTARGTDTQYF.

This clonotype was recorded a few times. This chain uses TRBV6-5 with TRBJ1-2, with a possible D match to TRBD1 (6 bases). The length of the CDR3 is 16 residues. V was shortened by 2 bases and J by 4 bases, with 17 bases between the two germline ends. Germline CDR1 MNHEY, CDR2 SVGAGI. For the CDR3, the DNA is TGTGCCAGCAGTTACACCATACAGGGACGGAGCTATGGCTACACCTTC. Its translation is CASSYTIQGRSYGYTF.